This is a list of T cell receptor beta chains from one sample in a study of control samples from healthy donors and cancer patients. Produced via immunoSEQ multiplex PCR; TCRdb's table is partial and in-frame only. The data contain 12,000 to 15,000 clones, around three quarters of them seen just once; the ten biggest clones take up roughly 18%. Sequences were obtained from formalin-fixed, paraffin-embedded tissue. The receptor source for this set is a female donor with lung cancer. CDR3s include the opening cysteine and the closing phenylalanine or tryptophan.

CDR3: CSARDTDEQYF; V: TRBV20-1; J: TRBJ2-7; length: 11
CDR3: CSASRIPYGYTF; V: TRBV20-1; J: TRBJ1-2; length: 12
CDR3: CASSQIRTGNQPQHF; V: TRBV6-5; J: TRBJ1-5; length: 15
CDR3: CASTRVGSRNF; V: TRBV3-1/TRBV3-2; J: TRBJ2-7; length: 11
CDR3: CASRATSDSTDTQYF; V: TRBV19; J: TRBJ2-3; length: 15
CDR3: CASSAYRGRETQYF; V: TRBV9; J: TRBJ2-5; length: 14
CDR3: CAISESVGTGYGYTF; V: TRBV10-3; J: TRBJ1-2; length: 15
CDR3: CAWSVRGRGPLGPYEAFF; V: TRBV30; J: TRBJ1-1; length: 18
CDR3: CASSQDLTGGYGYTF; V: TRBV4-3; J: TRBJ1-2; length: 15
CDR3: CASSLDGGLNTEAFF; V: TRBV11-3; J: TRBJ1-1; length: 15
CDR3: CASSFDRGGTQYF; V: TRBV14; J: TRBJ2-3; length: 13
CDR3: CATSREIGDRVGFF; V: TRBV15; J: TRBJ1-1; length: 14
CDR3: CASSFSGSLHEQYF; V: TRBV27; J: TRBJ2-7; length: 14
CDR3: CASSPQGGGSPLHF; V: TRBV18; J: TRBJ1-6; length: 14
CDR3: CASSLDGSYNEQFF; V: TRBV7-8; J: TRBJ2-1; length: 14
CDR3: CASSLAGSGYTF; V: TRBV9; J: TRBJ1-2; length: 12
CDR3: CASSFSGTAAEAFF; V: TRBV5-6; J: TRBJ1-1; length: 14
CDR3: CASSPRLVGELFF; V: TRBV7-8; J: TRBJ2-2; length: 13
CDR3: CASRGGDRGPGSNQPQHF; V: TRBV10-1; J: TRBJ1-5; length: 18